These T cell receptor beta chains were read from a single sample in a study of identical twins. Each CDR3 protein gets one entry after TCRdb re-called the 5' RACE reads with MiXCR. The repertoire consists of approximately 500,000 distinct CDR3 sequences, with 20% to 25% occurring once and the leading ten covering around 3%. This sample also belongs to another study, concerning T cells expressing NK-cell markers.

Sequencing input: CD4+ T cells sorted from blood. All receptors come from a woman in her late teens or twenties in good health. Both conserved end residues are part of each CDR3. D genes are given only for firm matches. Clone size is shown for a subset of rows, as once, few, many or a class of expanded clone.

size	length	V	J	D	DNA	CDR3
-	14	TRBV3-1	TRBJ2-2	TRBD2	TGTGCCAGCAAAGCGGGAGGTGGAACCGGGGAGCTGTTTTTT	CASKAGGGTGELFF
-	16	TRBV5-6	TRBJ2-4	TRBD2	TGTGCCAGCAGCCCCACGACTAGCCCAAGGGGAAACATTCAGTACTTC	CASSPTTSPRGNIQYF
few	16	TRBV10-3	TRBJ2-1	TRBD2	TGTGCCATCAGGAAACTAGCGGGAGGGCCTGGGGGTGAGCAGTTCTTC	CAIRKLAGGPGGEQFF
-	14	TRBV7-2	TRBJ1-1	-	TGTGCCAGCAGCGCTCGACAGGAGATCACTGAAGCTTTCTTT	CASSARQEITEAFF
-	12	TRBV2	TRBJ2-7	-	TGTGCCAGCAGCCCCGAGTTCAACGAGCAGTACTTC	CASSPEFNEQYF
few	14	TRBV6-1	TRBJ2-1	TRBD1	TGTGCCAGCTTCCGGACAGGGGGCTCCAATGAGCAGTTCTTC	CASFRTGGSNEQFF
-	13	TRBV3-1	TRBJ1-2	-	TGTGCCAGCAGCGCCCCGGTAGACCGTGGCTACACCTTC	CASSAPVDRGYTF
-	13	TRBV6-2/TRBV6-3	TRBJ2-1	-	TGTGCCAGCAGTTATATCCCCCTGGATGAGCAGTTCTTC	CASSYIPLDEQFF
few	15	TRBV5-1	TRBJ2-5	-	TGCGCCAGCAGCTTGGGACAAGGTGGTGTAGAGACCCAGTACTTC	CASSLGQGGVETQYF
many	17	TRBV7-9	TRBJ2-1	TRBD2	TGTGCCAGCAGCTTACCGCGTAGGCTAGCGGTGTACAATGAGCAGTTCTTC	CASSLPRRLAVYNEQFF
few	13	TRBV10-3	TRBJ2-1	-	TGTGCCATCAGTGAGTCTTGGGGGAATGAGCAGTTCTTC	CAISESWGNEQFF
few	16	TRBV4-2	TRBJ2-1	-	TGTGCCAGCAGCCAAGTTCTAGGGGATACCTACAATGAGCAGTTCTTC	CASSQVLGDTYNEQFF
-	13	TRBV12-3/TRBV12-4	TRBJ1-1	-	TGTGCCAGCACAGTGAAAATGAACACTGAAGCTTTCTTT	CASTVKMNTEAFF
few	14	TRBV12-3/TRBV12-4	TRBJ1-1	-	TGTGCCAGCAGTCCCTCGACAGCGAACACTGAAGCTTTCTTT	CASSPSTANTEAFF
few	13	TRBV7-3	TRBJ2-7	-	TGTGCCAGCAGCTTCGGTCGTGGGTACGAGCAGTACTTC	CASSFGRGYEQYF